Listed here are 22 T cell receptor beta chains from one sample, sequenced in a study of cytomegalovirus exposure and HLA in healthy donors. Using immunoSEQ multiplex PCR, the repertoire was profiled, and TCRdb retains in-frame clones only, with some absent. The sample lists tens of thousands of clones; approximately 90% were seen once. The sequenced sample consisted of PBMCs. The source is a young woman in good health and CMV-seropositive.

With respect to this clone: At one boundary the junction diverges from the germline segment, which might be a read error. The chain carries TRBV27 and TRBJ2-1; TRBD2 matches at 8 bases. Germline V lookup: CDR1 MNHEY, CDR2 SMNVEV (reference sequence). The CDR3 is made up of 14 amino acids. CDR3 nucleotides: TGCGCCAGCGGGGCGGGAGGACTTTATAATGAGCAGTTCTTC. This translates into CASGAGGLYNEQFF.

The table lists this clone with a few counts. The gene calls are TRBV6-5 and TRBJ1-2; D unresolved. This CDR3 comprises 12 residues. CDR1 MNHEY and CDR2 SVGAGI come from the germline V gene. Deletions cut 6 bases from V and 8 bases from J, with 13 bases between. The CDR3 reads CASRDGFRGYTF. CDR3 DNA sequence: TGTGCCAGCAGAGACGGGTTCAGAGGCTACACCTTC.

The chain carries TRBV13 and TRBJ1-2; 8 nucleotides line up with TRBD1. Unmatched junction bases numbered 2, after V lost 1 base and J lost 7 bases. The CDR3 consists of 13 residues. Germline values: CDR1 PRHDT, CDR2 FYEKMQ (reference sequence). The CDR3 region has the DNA TGTGCCAGCAGCTTAGCAGGGGGCAGTGGCTACACCTTC. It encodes CASSLAGGSGYTF. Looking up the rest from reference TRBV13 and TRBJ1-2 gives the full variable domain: AAGVIQSPRHLIKEKRETATLKCYPIPRHDTVYWYQQGPGQDPQFLISFYEKMQSDKGSIPDRFSAQQFSDYHSELNMSSLELGDSALYFCASSLAGGSGYTFGSGTRLTVV.

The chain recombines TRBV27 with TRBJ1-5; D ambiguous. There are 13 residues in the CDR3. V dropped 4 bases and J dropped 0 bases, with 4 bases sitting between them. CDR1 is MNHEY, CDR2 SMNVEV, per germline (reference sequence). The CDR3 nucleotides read TGTGCCAGCAGTTGGGCTAGCAATCAGCCCCAGCATTTT. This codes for CASSWASNQPQHF.

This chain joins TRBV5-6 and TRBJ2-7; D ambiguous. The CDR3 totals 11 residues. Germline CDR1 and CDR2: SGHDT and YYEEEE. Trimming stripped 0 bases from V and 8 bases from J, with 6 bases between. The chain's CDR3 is CASSLGPKQYF. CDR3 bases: TGTGCCAGCAGCTTGGGTCCAAAGCAGTACTTC.

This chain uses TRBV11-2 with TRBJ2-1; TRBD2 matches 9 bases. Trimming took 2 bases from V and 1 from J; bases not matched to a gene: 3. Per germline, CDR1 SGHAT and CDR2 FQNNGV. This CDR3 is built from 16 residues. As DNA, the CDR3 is TGTGCCAGCAGCTTAAGGCGGGGGGGATCCTACAATGAGCAGTTCTTC. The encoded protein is CASSLRRGGSYNEQFF.

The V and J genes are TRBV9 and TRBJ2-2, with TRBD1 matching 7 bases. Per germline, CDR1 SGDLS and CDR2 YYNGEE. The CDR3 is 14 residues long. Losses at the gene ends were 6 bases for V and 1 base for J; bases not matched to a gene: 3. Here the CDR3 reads CASNRQGNTGELFF. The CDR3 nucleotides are TGTGCCAGCAATCGACAGGGGAACACCGGGGAGCTGTTTTTT.

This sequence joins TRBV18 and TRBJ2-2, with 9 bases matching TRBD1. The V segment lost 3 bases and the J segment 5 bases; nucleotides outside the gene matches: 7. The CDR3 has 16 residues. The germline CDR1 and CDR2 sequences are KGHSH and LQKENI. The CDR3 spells CASSPALGQGTGELFF. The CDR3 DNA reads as TGTGCCAGCTCACCGGCCTTGGGACAGGGTACCGGGGAGCTGTTTTTT.

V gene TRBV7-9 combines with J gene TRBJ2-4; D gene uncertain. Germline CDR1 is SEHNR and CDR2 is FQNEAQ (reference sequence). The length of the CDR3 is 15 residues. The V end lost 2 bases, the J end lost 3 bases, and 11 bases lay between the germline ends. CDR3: CASSLPQQYKNIQYF. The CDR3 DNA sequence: TGTGCCAGCAGCTTACCCCAACAGTACAAAAACATTCAGTACTTC.

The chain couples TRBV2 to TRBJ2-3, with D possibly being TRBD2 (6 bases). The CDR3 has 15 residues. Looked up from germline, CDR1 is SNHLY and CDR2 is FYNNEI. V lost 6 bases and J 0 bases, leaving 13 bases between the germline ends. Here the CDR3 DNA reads TGTGCCAGCAGCCCGACTAGAGCTAGCACAGATACGCAGTATTTT. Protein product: CASSPTRASTDTQYF. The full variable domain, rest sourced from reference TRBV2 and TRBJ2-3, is EPEVTQTPSHQVTQMGQEVILRCVPISNHLYFYWYRQILGQKVEFLVSFYNNEISEKSEIFDDQFSVERPDGSNFTLKIRSTKLEDSAMYFCASSPTRASTDTQYFGPGTRLTVL.

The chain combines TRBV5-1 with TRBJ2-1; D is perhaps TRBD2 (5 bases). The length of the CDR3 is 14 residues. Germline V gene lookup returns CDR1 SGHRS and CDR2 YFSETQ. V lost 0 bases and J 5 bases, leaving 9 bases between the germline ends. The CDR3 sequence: CASSLGPGNNEQFF. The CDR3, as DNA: TGCGCCAGCAGCTTGGGTCCGGGGAACAATGAGCAGTTCTTC.

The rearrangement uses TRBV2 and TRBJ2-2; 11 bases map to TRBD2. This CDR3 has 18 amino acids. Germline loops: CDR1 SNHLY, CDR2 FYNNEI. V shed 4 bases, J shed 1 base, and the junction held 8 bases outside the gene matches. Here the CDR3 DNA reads TGTGCCAGCAGTGGACCTAGCGGGAGGTTAGAGAACACCGGGGAGCTGTTTTTT. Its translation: CASSGPSGRLENTGELFF.

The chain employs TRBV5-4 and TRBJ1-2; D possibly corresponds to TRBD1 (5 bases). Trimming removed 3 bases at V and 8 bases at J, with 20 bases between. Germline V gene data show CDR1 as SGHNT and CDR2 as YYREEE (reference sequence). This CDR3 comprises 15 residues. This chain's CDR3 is CASSSGTDRGGGYTF. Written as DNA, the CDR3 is TGTGCCAGCAGCTCGGGGACGGACCGGGGAGGGGGCTACACCTTC.

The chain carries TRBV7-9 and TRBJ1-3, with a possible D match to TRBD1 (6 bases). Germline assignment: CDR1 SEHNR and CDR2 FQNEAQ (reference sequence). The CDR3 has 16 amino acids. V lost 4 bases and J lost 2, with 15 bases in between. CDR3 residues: CASSSHQRQAGNTIYF. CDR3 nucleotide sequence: TGTGCCAGCAGCTCCCACCAAAGACAGGCTGGAAACACCATATATTTT.

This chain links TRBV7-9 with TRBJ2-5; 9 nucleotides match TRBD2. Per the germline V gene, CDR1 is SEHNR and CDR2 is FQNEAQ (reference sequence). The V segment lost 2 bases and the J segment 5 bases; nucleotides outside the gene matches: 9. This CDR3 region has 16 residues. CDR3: CASSLRTSEGEETQYF. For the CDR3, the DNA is TGTGCCAGCAGCTTAAGGACTAGCGAAGGGGAGGAGACCCAGTACTTC. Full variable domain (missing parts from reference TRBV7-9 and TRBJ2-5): DTGVSQNPRHKITKRGQNVTFRCDPISEHNRLYWYRQTLGQGPEFLTYFQNEAQLEKSRLLSDRFSAERPKGSFSTLEIQRTEQGDSAMYLCASSLRTSEGEETQYFGPGTRLLVL.

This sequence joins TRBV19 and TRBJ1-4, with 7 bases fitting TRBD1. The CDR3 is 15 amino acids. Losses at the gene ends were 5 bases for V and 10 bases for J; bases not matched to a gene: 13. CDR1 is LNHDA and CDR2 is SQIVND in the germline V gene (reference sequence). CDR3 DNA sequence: TGTGCCAGTAGTGGTGGACAGGCCCGCCCGTCAAAACTGTTTTTT. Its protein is CASSGGQARPSKLFF.

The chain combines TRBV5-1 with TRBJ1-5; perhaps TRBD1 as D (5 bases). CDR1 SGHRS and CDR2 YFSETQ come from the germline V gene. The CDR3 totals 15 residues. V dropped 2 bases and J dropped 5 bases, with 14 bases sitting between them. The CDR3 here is CASSLGVGGDQPQHF. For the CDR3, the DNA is TGCGCCAGCAGCTTAGGCGTTGGGGGGGATCAGCCCCAGCATTTT.

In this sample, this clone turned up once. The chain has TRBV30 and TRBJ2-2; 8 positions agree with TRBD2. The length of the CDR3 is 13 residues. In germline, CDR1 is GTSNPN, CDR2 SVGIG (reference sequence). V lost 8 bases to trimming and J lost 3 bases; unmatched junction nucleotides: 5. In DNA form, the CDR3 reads TGTGCCGGGCGTAGCGGGGACACCGGGGAGCTGTTTTTT. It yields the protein CAGRSGDTGELFF.

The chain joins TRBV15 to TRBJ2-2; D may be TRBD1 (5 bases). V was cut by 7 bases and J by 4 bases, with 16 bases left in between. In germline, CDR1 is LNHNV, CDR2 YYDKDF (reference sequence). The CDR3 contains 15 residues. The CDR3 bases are TGTGCCACCACAGCGCAGGGAAGGGCCACCGGGGAGCTGTTTTTT. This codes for CATTAQGRATGELFF.

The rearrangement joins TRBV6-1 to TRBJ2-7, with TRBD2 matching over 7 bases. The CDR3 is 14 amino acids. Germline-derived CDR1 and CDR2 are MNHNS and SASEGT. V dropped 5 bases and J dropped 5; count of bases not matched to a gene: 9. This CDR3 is CASSPLNGGNEQYF. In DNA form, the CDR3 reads TGTGCCAGCAGTCCCCTCAACGGGGGGAACGAGCAGTACTTC.

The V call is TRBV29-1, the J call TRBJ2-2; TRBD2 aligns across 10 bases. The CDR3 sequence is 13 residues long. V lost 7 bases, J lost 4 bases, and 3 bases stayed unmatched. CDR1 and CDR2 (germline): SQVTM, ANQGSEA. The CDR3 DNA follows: TGCAGCGGACGGACTAGCGGCACCGGGGAGCTGTTTTTT. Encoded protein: CSGRTSGTGELFF.

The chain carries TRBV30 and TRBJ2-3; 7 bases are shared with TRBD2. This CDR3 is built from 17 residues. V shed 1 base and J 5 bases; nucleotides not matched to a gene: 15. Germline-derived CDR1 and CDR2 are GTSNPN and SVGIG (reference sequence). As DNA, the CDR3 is TGTGCCTGGAGTGACCGGTCAGCGGGGTCACGGGGAGATACGCAGTATTTT. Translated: CAWSDRSAGSRGDTQYF.